Listed below are T cell receptor beta chains from one sample, sequenced in a study of cytomegalovirus exposure and HLA in healthy donors. Assay used: immunoSEQ multiplex PCR; TCRdb lists only in-frame clones, some missing. The sample contains roughly 120,000 clones, roughly 85% of which appear only once. The material sequenced was PBMCs. The receptors were sampled from a man aged 25 to 40 in good health and CMV-seropositive. The CDR3 runs from the conserved cysteine through the conserved F or W. D genes are given only for firm matches. Some rows have no size entry. The others give once, few or many, or a class for an expanded clone.

j_call d_call v_call clone_size cdr3_length cdr3_aa cdr3_nt
TRBJ1-2 TRBD1 TRBV5-1 NA 14 CASSSGQGARGYTF TGCGCCAGCAGCTCAGGACAGGGGGCGCGGGGCTACACCTTC
TRBJ1-1 NA TRBV6-6 NA 14 CASSLWRANTEAFF TGTGCCAGCAGCCTATGGCGGGCGAACACTGAAGCTTTCTTT
TRBJ1-2 TRBD1 TRBV28 few 14 CASSSSRQGNGYTF TGTGCCAGCAGCTCTTCTCGACAGGGGAATGGCTACACCTTC
TRBJ2-7 NA TRBV5-1 once 14 CASSLGPPAYEQYF TGCGCCAGCAGCTTGGGTCCCCCGGCCTACGAGCAGTACTTC
TRBJ2-5 TRBD1 TRBV5-1 NA 14 CASSGTGVQETQYF TGCGCCAGCAGCGGGACAGGGGTCCAAGAGACCCAGTACTTC
TRBJ2-3 NA TRBV6-1 NA 16 CASSESLTHPWGTQYF TGTGCCAGCAGTGAAAGCCTAACCCACCCATGGGGCACGCAGTATTTT
TRBJ2-7 TRBD1 TRBV6-5 NA 14 CASSFTGAGYEQYF TGTGCCAGCAGTTTTACAGGGGCCGGCTACGAGCAGTACTTC
TRBJ2-6 NA TRBV7-9 NA 10 CASSRTVLTF TGTGCCAGCAGCCGGACAGTCCTGACTTTC
TRBJ1-4 NA TRBV15 NA 14 CATSKRIANEKLFF TGTGCCACCAGCAAGAGGATCGCTAATGAAAAACTGTTTTTT
TRBJ2-7 TRBD2 TRBV5-1 NA 14 CASSPGLAGYEQYF TGCGCCAGCAGCCCCGGACTAGCTGGCTACGAGCAGTACTTC
TRBJ2-1 TRBD2 TRBV7-8 NA 16 CASSLGRLAGTHEQFF TGTGCCAGCAGCTTAGGCCGACTAGCGGGGACCCATGAGCAGTTCTTC
TRBJ2-7 TRBD1 TRBV5-6 NA 13 CASTRQGAYEQYF TGTGCCAGCACCCGCCAGGGGGCCTACGAGCAGTACTTC
TRBJ1-2 NA TRBV7-8 once 15 CASSPSDGGLYGYTF TGTGCCAGCAGCCCCTCGGACGGGGGACTCTATGGCTACACCTTC
TRBJ1-2 TRBD1 TRBV5-1 NA 13 CATRQGPNYGYTF TGCGCCACCAGACAGGGACCTAACTATGGCTACACCTTC
TRBJ2-7 NA TRBV5-1 once 14 CASSFYAGSYEQYF TGCGCCAGCAGCTTCTATGCGGGGTCCTACGAGCAGTACTTC
TRBJ2-2 TRBD2 TRBV14 NA 22 CASRLPSLSGLDPQINTGELFF TGTGCCAGCAGGCTCCCTTCTTTGTCGGGACTAGACCCCCAGATAAACACCGGGGAGCTGTTTTTT
TRBJ2-1 TRBD1 TRBV5-5 NA 17 CASIYSTGDRARNEQFF TGTGCCAGCATTTACTCCACCGGGGACAGGGCTAGGAATGAGCAGTTCTTC
TRBJ2-3 NA TRBV2 NA 12 CASSEAAGTQYF TGTGCCAGCAGTGAAGCGGCGGGAACGCAGTATTTT
TRBJ2-5 TRBD2 TRBV10-2 NA 16 CASSDPSGRAWETQYF TGCGCCAGCAGTGACCCTAGCGGGAGGGCCTGGGAGACCCAGTACTTC
TRBJ2-3 NA TRBV10-3 NA 14 CAISETVDSDTQYF TGTGCCATCAGTGAGACGGTTGATTCAGATACGCAGTATTTT
TRBJ2-5 TRBD1 TRBV30 NA 15 CAWSQTGTGFREQYF TGTGCCTGGAGCCAGACCGGGACAGGGTTCCGTGAGCAGTACTTC
TRBJ2-1 NA TRBV5-1 NA 12 CASSSLGDEQFF TGCGCCAGCAGCTCTTTGGGCGATGAGCAGTTCTTC
TRBJ2-7 NA TRBV28 NA 14 CASSLGVSAYEQYF TGTGCCAGCAGTCTAGGGGTTTCCGCCTACGAGCAGTACTTC